Presented here are 4 T cell receptor beta chains from one specimen sequenced in a study of cytomegalovirus exposure and HLA in healthy donors. Both 60 Vbeta primers and 13 Jbeta primers went into the PCR. Profiled with immunoSEQ multiplex PCR; TCRdb holds only in-frame clones, not every one. Of 150,000 to 200,000 clones in the sample, about four fifths were seen once. Sample: PBMCs. The origin of the receptors is a man younger than 35 in good health and CMV-seronegative.

V usage is TRBV27 and J usage is TRBJ2-7, with TRBD1 matching 10 bases. This CDR3 contains 15 residues. The germline gives CDR1 MNHEY, CDR2 SMNVEV (reference sequence). Germline trimming cut 5 bases from V and 6 bases from J; bases unmatched to any gene: 10. The CDR3 sequence: CASSIMGGTGVEQYF. In DNA, the CDR3 is TGTGCCAGCAGTATTATGGGTGGGACAGGGGTCGAGCAGTACTTC.

V and J are TRBV9 and TRBJ2-1, with 7 bases aligning to TRBD1. The V gene's germline CDR1 is SGDLS and CDR2 YYNGEE. V lost 1 base, J lost 3 bases, and 7 bases stayed unmatched. This CDR3 spans 16 amino acids. The DNA for the CDR3 is TGTGCCAGCAGCGTATCTGGGACAGAGAGCTACAATGAGCAGTTCTTC. Amino acid sequence: CASSVSGTESYNEQFF.

The V gene is TRBV7-3, the J gene TRBJ2-7, with 7 bases that match TRBD2. The CDR3 covers 14 residues. The trim removed 5 bases at V and 4 bases at J, leaving 8 bases unmatched. Germline CDR1 SGHTA, CDR2 FQGTGA. CDR3 protein: CASSTAGPPYEQYF. CDR3 sequence (DNA): TGTGCCAGCAGCACAGCGGGACCTCCTTACGAGCAGTACTTC.

V gene TRBV29-1 combines with J gene TRBJ1-1; TRBD1 agrees at 7 bases. This CDR3 has 15 residues. Losses at the gene ends were 6 bases for V and 1 base for J; bases not matched to a gene: 11. Germline V CDR1 and CDR2: SQVTM, ANQGSEA. CDR3 residues: CSVQGGAGRNTEAFF. CDR3 nucleotides: TGCAGCGTGCAAGGGGGCGCGGGGAGGAACACTGAAGCTTTCTTT. The full variable domain, its missing parts supplied by reference TRBV29-1 and TRBJ1-1, is SAVISQKPSRDICQRGTSLTIQCQVDSQVTMMFWYRQQPGQSLTLIATANQGSEATYESGFVIDKFPISRPNLTFSTLTVSNMSPEDSSIYLCSVQGGAGRNTEAFFGQGTRLTVV.